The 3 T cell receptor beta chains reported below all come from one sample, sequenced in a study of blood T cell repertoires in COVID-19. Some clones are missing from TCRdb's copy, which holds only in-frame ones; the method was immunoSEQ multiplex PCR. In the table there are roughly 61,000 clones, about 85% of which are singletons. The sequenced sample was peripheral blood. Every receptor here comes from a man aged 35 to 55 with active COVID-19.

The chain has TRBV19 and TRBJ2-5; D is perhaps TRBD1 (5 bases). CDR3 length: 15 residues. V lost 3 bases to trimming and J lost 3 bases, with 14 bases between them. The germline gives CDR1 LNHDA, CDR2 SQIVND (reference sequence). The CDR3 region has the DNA TGTGCCAGTAGTATGGTAGGCCTAGGGGAAGAGACCCAGTACTTC. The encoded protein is CASSMVGLGEETQYF.

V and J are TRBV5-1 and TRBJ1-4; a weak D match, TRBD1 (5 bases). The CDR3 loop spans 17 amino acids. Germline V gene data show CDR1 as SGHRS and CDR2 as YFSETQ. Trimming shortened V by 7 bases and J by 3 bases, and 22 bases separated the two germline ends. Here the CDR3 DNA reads TGCGCCAGCTCCCTTGGTGCGGGAGAGGGACCTAATGAAAAACTGTTTTTT. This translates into CASSLGAGEGPNEKLFF.

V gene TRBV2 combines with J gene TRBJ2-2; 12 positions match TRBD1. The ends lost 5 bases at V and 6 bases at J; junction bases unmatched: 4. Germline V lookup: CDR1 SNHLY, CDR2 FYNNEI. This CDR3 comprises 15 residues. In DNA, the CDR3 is TGTGCCAGCAGTTTGGGACAGGGGGCTGCCGGGGAGCTGTTTTTT. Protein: CASSLGQGAAGELFF.